This TCR beta chain emerged from a study of vaccination and CD4 T cells after COVID-19. Study information: Sampling post-COVID took place a median roughly 93 days after diagnosis (range 35 to 161). Stimulation of cells relied on overlapping spike peptides derived from SARS-CoV-2, HCoV-NL63, HCoV-OC43 and HCoV-229E.

This clonotype was observed a few times. Antigen unknown. The Oncomine TCR Beta short-read assay was applied to DNA of cultured CD4+ T cells. TCRdb re-derived calls from the PCR reads in MiXCR, one entry per CDR3 protein. The sample lists 6,500 to 10,000 distinct CDR3 sequences, around two thirds occurring once. Germline CDR1 MNHGY, CDR2 SAAAGT. V dropped 8 bases and J dropped 7 bases, with 20 bases sitting between them. The CDR3 totals 14 residues. The treatment denotes: approximately nine-day PBMC culture with coronavirus spike peptide pools or control peptides (ViraFEST assay). After expanding antigen-specific T cells with peptide pools, ViraFEST sequenced their TCRs. The study, taken as a whole, reports: Early post-infection timepoints were not included, and relatively few convalescent patients were studied.

This TCR came from a human donor who had recovered from COVID-19. The V gene is TRBV6-8, the J gene TRBJ1-2, with D possibly matching TRBD1 (6 bases). Sequencing input: CD4+ T cells from blood, cultured in vitro. As DNA, the CDR3 is TGTGCCAGCGCGACCTCGGGGGCAGGGGTTGGCTACACCTTC. Translating it yields CASATSGAGVGYTF.